This T cell receptor beta chain stems from a study of blood T cell repertoires in COVID-19. As for the study in general: Spain, Italy and the United States supplied samples that represented acute and convalescent COVID-19.

Allocation to cohorts depended on clinical history reported by the participants. Two negative PCRs, clearance, or symptom resolution had been documented for recovered Cohort 3 donors. Concerning this clone: A clone one base away is much larger, so this may be a read error. The same CDR3 is also encoded by other DNA sequences in this sample.

In the original processing: Nucleated cell number was recorded as an estimate derived from reference gene primer amplification. Here immunoSEQ multiplex PCR was the method, and the copy in TCRdb shows in-frame clones only, minus some. D and trimming come from the DNA, and the V and J calls and clone size come from that table. Counted here are 150,000 to 200,000 clones, roughly 85% occurring once; the ten biggest clones make up more than 8.5%. The source of this sequence is a woman aged 18-35 years who had recovered from COVID-19. Sequencing used PBMCs or T cells enriched from blood (not recorded which).

In DNA form, the CDR3 reads TGTGCCAGCAGCTTAGAACAGGGCACTGAGGCTTTCTTT. It translates to CASSLEQGTEAFF. The rearrangement joins TRBV11-1 to TRBJ1-1; D is possibly TRBD1 (6 bases). The CDR3 spans 13 residues. Per the germline V gene, CDR1 is SGHAT and CDR2 is FQDESV (reference sequence).